Listed below are T cell receptor beta chains from one sample, sequenced in a study of early T cells in non-severe SARS-CoV-2 infection. TCRdb recomputed calls from the 5' RACE reads with MiXCR, one row per CDR3 protein. The table has under 85,000 distinct CDR3 sequences, 5% seen once. The source was whole blood, collected at baseline. Every receptor here comes from an adult who was a healthcare worker with PCR-confirmed SARS-CoV-2 infection or an uninfected control (not recorded which). CDR3s include the opening cysteine and the closing phenylalanine or tryptophan. D genes are given only for firm matches. Some rows mark clone size as missing; the rest say once, few, many or name a class of expanded clone.

d_call	clone_size	v_call	j_call	cdr3_nt	cdr3_aa
TRBD1	-	TRBV2	TRBJ1-2	TGTGCCAGCAGGGGGGACAGCGTCTATGGCTACACCTTC	CASRGDSVYGYTF
-	many	TRBV20-1	TRBJ1-1	TGCAGTGCTAGGGCCCAGAGGGCTGAAGCTTTCTTT	CSARAQRAEAFF
-	few	TRBV2	TRBJ2-1	TGTGCCACTGCCAGGGAAACCACCTACAATGAGCAGTTCTTC	CATARETTYNEQFF
TRBD1	many	TRBV7-9	TRBJ2-3	TGTGCCGCACGAGGGGACAGGGATGTCACGGGTGAGGGAGATACGCAGTATTTT	CAARGDRDVTGEGDTQYF
-	few	TRBV7-2	TRBJ2-3	TGTGCCAGCAGCTCACTAAGGGGGGTGCAGTATTTT	CASSSLRGVQYF
-	many	TRBV11-2	TRBJ2-1	TGTGCCAGCAGCTTACATTACACAAGGGAATCTGAGCAGTTCTTC	CASSLHYTRESEQFF
-	many	TRBV7-8	TRBJ1-1	TGTGCCAGCAGCTTTCCAGGGGTCTTAGGCACTGAAGCTTTCTTT	CASSFPGVLGTEAFF
TRBD2	-	TRBV29-1	TRBJ2-3	TGCAGCGTGAGGGGAAGCGGGAGTGGTACAGATACGCAGTATTTT	CSVRGSGSGTDTQYF
TRBD1	many	TRBV6-5	TRBJ1-1	TGTGCCAGCAGTCGCAGGGGGCGCGTAGCTTTCTTT	CASSRRGRVAFF
-	many	TRBV21-1	TRBJ2-1	TGTGCCAGCAGCCCCCTAGGACAGCGGGGGTTCAATGAGCAGTTCTTC	CASSPLGQRGFNEQFF
TRBD1	few	TRBV9	TRBJ2-1	TGTGCCAGCAGCTCCCGGGACAGGGGAAATGAGCAGTTCTTC	CASSSRDRGNEQFF
TRBD2	many	TRBV6-5	TRBJ2-3	TGTGCCAGCAGTAAACTAGCGGGAGGGGCTGGTGGCACAGATACGCAGTATTTT	CASSKLAGGAGGTDTQYF
-	many	TRBV25-1	TRBJ1-6	TGTGCCAGCAGCTTCGGGACGTCCCTACCCCTCCACTTT	CASSFGTSLPLHF
TRBD1	-	TRBV30	TRBJ1-5	TGTGCCTGGAGTGGTCCGGGACAGGGGAATCAGCCCCAGCATTTT	CAWSGPGQGNQPQHF
-	few	TRBV6-5	TRBJ1-1	TGTGCCAGCACCCGCGGGGGGTTCCCCACTGAAGCTTTCTTT	CASTRGGFPTEAFF
TRBD2	few	TRBV28	TRBJ2-3	TGTGCCAGCAGTCTGATACTAGCGGGAGGTCTTTTTCGCACAGATACGCAGTATTTT	CASSLILAGGLFRTDTQYF
-	few	TRBV6-5	TRBJ1-1	TGTGCCAGCACGCGGGGGCGGGTAACTGAAGCTTTCTTT	CASTRGRVTEAFF
TRBD1	many	TRBV7-9	TRBJ1-2	TGTGCCAGCAGCTTGACAGGGTTGATCGGCTATGGCTACACCTTC	CASSLTGLIGYGYTF
TRBD1	few	TRBV18	TRBJ2-3	TGTGCCAGCTCAACCGGGACAGGCGTACTCTTCTATTATACGCAGTATTTT	CASSTGTGVLFYYTQYF
-	many	TRBV2	TRBJ2-4	TGTGCCAGCACCCCCGACAGCGCCAAAAACATTCAGTACTTC	CASTPDSAKNIQYF
-	few	TRBV7-8	TRBJ2-5	TGTGCCAGCAGCCCCACTCTGGAGACCCAGTACTTC	CASSPTLETQYF
-	many	TRBV9	TRBJ1-5	TGTGCCAGCAGCACCGAGTTAAATCAGCCCCAGCATTTT	CASSTELNQPQHF
TRBD2	many	TRBV6-6	TRBJ2-1	TGTGCCAGCACCCAGACTAGCGGGAGCCACAATGAGCAGTTCTTC	CASTQTSGSHNEQFF
-	many	TRBV3-1	TRBJ1-5	TGTGCCAGCAGCCCCCAGGGCCTAAGCAATCAGCCCCAGCATTTT	CASSPQGLSNQPQHF
TRBD2	many	TRBV6-6	TRBJ2-7	TGTGCCAGCAGTTACGCGTTTAGCGGGGGCACCTACGAGCAGTACTTC	CASSYAFSGGTYEQYF
-	few	TRBV5-4	TRBJ1-3	TGTGCCAGCAGCCCGACAGCTTCTAACTCTGGAAACACCATATATTTT	CASSPTASNSGNTIYF
-	many	TRBV10-3	TRBJ1-1	TGTGCCATCAGTGAGTCGGCAGGCGAGAACACTGAAGCTTTCTTT	CAISESAGENTEAFF
TRBD1	-	TRBV7-9	TRBJ2-2	TGTGCCAGCAGCTTGGACAGGGTGAACACCGGGGACCTGTTTTTT	CASSLDRVNTGDLFF
-	-	TRBV6-5	TRBJ2-3	TGTGCCAGCAGCCAATACCGGGATACGCAGTATTTT	CASSQYRDTQYF
TRBD1	many	TRBV30	TRBJ2-7	TGTGCCTGGAGAAGGGGGACAGCGCTACGGTACGAGCAGTACTTC	CAWRRGTALRYEQYF
-	few	TRBV20-1	TRBJ2-4	TGCAGTGCTAGAGGTTCGCGGGGTAGCATTCAGTACTTC	CSARGSRGSIQYF
TRBD2	many	TRBV18	TRBJ2-1	TGTGCCAGCTCACTACTAGCGGGGAACTACAATGAGCAGTTCTTC	CASSLLAGNYNEQFF
TRBD1	many	TRBV20-1	TRBJ1-1	TGCAGTGCTAGAGAAGGCAGGGGGTTAGTCATAGCCAAGGCTGAAGCTTTCTTT	CSAREGRGLVIAKAEAFF